Sequencing of this T cell receptor (beta chain) was carried out in a study of PD-1 blockade in classical Hodgkin lymphoma. Method: immunoSEQ multiplex PCR; TCRdb's copy keeps in-frame clones and lacks some. This sample has roughly 32,000 clones, with 90% to 95% found just once. Time point reported: newly diagnosed, previously untreated cHL patient sample. The germline V and J ends were trimmed by 5 bases and 5 bases, with 18 bases remaining between them. CDR3 length: 15 residues. The germline V gene encodes CDR1 SEHNR and CDR2 FQNEAQ (reference sequence). Only one count was recorded for this clone. The antigen remains unidentified. Study-wide findings and caveats: Reports indicated that newly diagnosed patients had lower baseline TCR diversity than healthy donors did.

Sequenced input: peripheral blood mononuclear cells (PBMCs). The clonotype originates from a human donor with classical Hodgkin lymphoma. This chain uses TRBV7-9 with TRBJ2-5; D is unresolved. The CDR3 here is CASSLPRRFGETQYF. CDR3 DNA sequence: TGTGCCAGCAGCCTCCCCCGGCGATTTGGGGAGACCCAGTACTTC.